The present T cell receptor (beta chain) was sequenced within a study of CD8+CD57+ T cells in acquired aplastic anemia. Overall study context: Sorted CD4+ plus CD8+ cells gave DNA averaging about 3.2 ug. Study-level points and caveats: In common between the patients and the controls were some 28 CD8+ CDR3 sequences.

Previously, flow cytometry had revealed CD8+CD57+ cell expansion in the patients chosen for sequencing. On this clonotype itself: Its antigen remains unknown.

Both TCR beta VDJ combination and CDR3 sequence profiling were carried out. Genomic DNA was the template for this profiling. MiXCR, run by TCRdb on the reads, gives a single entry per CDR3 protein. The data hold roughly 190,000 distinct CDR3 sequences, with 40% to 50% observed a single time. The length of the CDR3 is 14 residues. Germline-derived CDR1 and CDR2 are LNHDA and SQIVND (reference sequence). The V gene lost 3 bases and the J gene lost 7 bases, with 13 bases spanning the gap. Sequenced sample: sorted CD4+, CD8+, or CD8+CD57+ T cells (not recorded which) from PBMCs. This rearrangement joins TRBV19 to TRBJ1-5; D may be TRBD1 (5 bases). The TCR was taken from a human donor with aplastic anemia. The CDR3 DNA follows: TGTGCCAGTAGTATGTGGGGGGTCGGGCAGCCCCAGCATTTT. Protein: CASSMWGVGQPQHF.